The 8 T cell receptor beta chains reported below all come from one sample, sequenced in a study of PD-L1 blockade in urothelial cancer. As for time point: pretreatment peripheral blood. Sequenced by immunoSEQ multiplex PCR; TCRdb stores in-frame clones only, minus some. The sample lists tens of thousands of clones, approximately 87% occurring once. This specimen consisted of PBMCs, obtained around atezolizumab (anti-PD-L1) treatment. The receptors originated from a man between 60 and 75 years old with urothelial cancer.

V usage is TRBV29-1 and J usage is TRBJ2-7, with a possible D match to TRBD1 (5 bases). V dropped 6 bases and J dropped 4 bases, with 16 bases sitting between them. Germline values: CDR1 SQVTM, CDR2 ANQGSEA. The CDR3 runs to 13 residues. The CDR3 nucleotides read TGCAGCGTCGACGGGCAGGGTGGGTACGAGCAGTACTTC. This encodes CSVDGQGGYEQYF.

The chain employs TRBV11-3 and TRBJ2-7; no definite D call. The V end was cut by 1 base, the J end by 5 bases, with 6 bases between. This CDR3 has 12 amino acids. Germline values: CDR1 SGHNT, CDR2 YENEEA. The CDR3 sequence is CASSLGPDEQYF. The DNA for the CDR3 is TGTGCCAGCAGCTTAGGTCCCGACGAGCAGTACTTC.

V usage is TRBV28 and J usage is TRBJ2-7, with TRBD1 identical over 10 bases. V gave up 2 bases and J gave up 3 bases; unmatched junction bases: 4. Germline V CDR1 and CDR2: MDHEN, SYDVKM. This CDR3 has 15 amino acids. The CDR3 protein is CASSLGGTGVYEQYF. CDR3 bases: TGTGCCAGCAGTTTAGGTGGGACAGGGGTCTACGAGCAGTACTTC.

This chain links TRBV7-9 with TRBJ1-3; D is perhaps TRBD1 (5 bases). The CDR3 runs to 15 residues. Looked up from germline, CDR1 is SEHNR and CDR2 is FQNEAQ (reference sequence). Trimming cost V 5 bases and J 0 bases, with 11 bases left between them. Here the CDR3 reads CASSPLGGSGNTIYF. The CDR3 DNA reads TGTGCCAGCAGCCCCCTGGGGGGCTCTGGAAACACCATATATTTT.

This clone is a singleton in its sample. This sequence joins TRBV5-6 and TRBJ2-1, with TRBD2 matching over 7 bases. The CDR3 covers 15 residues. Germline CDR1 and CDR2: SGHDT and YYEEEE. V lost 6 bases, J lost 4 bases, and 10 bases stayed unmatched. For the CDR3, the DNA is TGTGCCAGCAAGAATAGCGGGTGGGGATACAATGAGCAGTTCTTC. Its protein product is CASKNSGWGYNEQFF.

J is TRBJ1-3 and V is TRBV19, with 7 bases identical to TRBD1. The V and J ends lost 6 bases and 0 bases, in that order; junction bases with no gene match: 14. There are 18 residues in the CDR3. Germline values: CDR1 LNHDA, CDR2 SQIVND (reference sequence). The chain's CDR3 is CASRDGGQDHISGNTIYF. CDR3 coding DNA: TGTGCCAGTAGGGATGGAGGACAGGACCACATCTCTGGAAACACCATATATTTT.

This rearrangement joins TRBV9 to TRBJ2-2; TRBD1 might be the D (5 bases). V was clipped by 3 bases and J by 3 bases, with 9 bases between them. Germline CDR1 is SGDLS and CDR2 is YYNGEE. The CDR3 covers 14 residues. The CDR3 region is CASSDRGDTGELFF. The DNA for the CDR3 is TGTGCCAGCAGCGATAGGGGTGACACCGGGGAGCTGTTTTTT.

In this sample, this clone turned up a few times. CDR3 nucleotide sequence: TGCGCCAGCACCCGCGCCGGGACTAGCGGGGGAGATACGCAGTATTTT. Translated: CASTRAGTSGGDTQYF. The chain links TRBV5-1 to TRBJ2-3, with 14 nucleotides matching TRBD2. V trimming: 6 bases; J trimming: 5 bases; junction bases outside the gene matches: 8. The CDR3 loop spans 16 amino acids. The germline gives CDR1 SGHRS, CDR2 YFSETQ.